This T cell receptor beta chain was captured by sequencing in a study of blood T cell repertoires in COVID-19. Methods used by the authors: Nucleated cell number was recorded as an estimate derived from reference gene primer amplification. Generated by immunoSEQ multiplex PCR, the TCRdb table keeps only in-frame clones and is missing some. V, J and clone size were drawn from that table, and D and trimming were deduced from the DNA. Of over 30,000 clones in the sample, around 77% were seen once. Germline V CDR1 and CDR2: SGHNT, YYREEE (reference sequence). The ends lost 3 bases at V and 1 base at J; junction bases unmatched: 5. The CDR3 spans 18 residues.

The origin of this receptor is a human donor in a cohort sampled during active COVID-19. Sample: peripheral blood. The chain links TRBV5-4 to TRBJ2-6, with TRBD1 matching 12 bases. The CDR3 coding sequence is TGTGCCAGCAGCTCTGGGACAGGGGGCGTATCTGGGGCCAACGTCCTGACTTTC. Translated, it gives CASSSGTGGVSGANVLTF.